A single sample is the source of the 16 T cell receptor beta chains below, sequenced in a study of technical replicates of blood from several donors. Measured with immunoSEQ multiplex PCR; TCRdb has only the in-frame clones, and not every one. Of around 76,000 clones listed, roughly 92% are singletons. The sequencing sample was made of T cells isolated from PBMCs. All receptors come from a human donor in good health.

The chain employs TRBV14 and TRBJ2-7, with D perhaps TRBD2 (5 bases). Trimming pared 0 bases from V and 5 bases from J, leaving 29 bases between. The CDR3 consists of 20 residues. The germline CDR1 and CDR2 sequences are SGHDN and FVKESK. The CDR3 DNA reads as TGTGCCAGCAGCCAAGATATTTTCGGAGTTTACCTCGGGATAGGAGACGAGCAGTACTTC. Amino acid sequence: CASSQDIFGVYLGIGDEQYF.

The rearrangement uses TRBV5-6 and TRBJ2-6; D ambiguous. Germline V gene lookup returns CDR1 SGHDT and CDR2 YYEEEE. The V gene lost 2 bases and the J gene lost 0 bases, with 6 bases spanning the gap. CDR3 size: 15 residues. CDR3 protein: CASSFPLSGANVLTF. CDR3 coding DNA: TGTGCCAGCAGCTTCCCACTCTCTGGGGCCAACGTCCTGACTTTC.

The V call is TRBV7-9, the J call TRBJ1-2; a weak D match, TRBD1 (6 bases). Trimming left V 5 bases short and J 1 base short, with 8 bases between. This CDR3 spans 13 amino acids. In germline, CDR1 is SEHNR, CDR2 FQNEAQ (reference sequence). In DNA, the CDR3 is TGTGCCAGCAGCCCACAGGGTAACTATGGCTACACCTTC. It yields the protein CASSPQGNYGYTF.

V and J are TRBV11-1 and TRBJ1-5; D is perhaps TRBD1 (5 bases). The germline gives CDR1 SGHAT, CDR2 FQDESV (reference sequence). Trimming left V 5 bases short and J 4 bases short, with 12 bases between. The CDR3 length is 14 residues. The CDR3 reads CASSAQGRNQPQHF. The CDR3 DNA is TGTGCCAGCAGCGCCCAGGGTAGAAATCAGCCCCAGCATTTT.

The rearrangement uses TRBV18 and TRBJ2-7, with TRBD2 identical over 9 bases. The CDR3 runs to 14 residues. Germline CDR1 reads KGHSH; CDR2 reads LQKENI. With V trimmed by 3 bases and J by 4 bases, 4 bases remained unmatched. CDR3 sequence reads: CASSPGLAGYEQYF. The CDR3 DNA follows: TGTGCCAGCTCACCGGGACTAGCTGGTTACGAGCAGTACTTC.

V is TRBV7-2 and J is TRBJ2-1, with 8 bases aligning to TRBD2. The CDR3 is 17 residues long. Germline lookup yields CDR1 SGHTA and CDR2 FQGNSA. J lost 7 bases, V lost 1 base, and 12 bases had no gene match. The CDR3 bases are TGTGCCAGCAGCTTAGATTTAGCGGGACTGCGGCGGAATGAGCAGTTCTTC. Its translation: CASSLDLAGLRRNEQFF. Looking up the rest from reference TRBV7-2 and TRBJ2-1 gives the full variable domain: GAGVSQSPSNKVTEKGKDVELRCDPISGHTALYWYRQSLGQGLEFLIYFQGNSAPDKSGLPSDRFSAERTGGSVSTLTIQRTQQEDSAVYLCASSLDLAGLRRNEQFFGPGTRLTVL.

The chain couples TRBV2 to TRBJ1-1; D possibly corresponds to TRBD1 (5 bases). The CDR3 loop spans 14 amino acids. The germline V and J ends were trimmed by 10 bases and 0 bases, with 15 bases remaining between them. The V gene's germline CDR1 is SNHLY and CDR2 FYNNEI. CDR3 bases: TGTGCCACCACTCGGGGGGTGATGAACACTGAAGCTTTCTTT. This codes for CATTRGVMNTEAFF.

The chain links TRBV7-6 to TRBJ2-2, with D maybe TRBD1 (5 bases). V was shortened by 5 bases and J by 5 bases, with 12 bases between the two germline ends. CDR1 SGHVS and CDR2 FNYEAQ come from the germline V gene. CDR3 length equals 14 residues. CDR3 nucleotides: TGTGCCAGCAGCCCTGGCAGGGCAACCGGGGAGCTGTTTTTT. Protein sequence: CASSPGRATGELFF.

CDR3 residues: CASSLGLAGVPEQYF. Here the CDR3 DNA reads TGTGCCAGCAGCTTAGGTCTAGCGGGAGTCCCCGAGCAGTACTTC. The J gene is TRBJ2-7, the V gene TRBV11-3; 10 bases are a match to TRBD2. V lost 1 base and J lost 6; bases outside the gene matches: 6. CDR1 is SGHNT and CDR2 is YENEEA in the germline V gene. CDR3 length equals 15 residues.

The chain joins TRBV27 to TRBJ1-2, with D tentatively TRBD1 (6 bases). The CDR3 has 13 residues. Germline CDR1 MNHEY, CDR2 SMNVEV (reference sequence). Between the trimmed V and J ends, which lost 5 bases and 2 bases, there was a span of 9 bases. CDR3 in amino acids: CASSMTGNYGYTF. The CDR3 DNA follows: TGTGCCAGCAGTATGACAGGAAACTATGGCTACACCTTC.

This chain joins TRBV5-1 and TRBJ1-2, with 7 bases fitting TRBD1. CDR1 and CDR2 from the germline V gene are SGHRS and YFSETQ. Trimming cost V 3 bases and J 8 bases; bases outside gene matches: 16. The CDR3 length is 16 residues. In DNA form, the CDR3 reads TGCGCCAGCAGCTACAACGTTGGACAGGATATTTCGGGCTACACCTTC. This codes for CASSYNVGQDISGYTF.

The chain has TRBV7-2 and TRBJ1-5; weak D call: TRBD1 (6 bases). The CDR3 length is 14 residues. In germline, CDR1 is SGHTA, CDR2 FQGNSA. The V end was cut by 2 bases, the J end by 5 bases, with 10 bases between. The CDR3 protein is CASSLTGSDQPQHF. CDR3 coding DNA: TGTGCCAGCAGCTTAACAGGGTCCGATCAGCCCCAGCATTTT.

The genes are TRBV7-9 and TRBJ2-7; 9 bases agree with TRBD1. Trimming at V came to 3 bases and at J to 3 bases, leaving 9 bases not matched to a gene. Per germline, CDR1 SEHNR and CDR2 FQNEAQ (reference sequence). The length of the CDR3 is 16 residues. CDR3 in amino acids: CASSLLGDRALYEQYF. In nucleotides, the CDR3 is TGTGCCAGCAGCTTGCTCGGGGACAGGGCCCTCTACGAGCAGTACTTC.

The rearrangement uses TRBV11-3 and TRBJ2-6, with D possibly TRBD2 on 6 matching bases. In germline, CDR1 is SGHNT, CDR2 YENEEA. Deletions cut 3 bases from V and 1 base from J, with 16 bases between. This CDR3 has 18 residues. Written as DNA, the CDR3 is TGTGCCAGCAGCTTCTGGGACTTTTTTACGTCTGGGGCCAACGTCCTGACTTTC. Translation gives CASSFWDFFTSGANVLTF.

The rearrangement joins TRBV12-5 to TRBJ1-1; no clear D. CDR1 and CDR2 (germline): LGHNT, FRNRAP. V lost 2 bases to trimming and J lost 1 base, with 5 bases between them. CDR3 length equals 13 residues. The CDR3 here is CASGLTGNTEAFF. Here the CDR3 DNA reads TGTGCTAGTGGTTTGACCGGGAACACTGAAGCTTTCTTT.

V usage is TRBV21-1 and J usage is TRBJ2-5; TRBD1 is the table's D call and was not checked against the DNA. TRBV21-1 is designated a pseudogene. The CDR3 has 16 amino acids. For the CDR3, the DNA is TGTGCCAGCAGCAAAGAGTGGAGGGGGCGGCAAGAGACCCAGTACTTC. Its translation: CASSKEWRGRQETQYF.